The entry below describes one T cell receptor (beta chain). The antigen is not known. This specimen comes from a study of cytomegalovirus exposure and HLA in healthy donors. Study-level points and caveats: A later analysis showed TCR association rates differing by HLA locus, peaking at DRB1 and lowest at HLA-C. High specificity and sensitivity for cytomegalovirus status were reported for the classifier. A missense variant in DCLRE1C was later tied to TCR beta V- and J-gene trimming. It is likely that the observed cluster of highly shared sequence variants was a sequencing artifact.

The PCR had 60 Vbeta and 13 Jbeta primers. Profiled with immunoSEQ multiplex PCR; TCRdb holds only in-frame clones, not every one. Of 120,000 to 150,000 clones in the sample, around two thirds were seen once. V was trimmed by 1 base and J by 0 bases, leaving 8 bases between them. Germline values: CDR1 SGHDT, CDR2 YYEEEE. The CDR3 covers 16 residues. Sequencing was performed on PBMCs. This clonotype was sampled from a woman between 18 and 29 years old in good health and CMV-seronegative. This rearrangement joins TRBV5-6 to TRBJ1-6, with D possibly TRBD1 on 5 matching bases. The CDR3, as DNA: TGTGCCAGCAGCTTGTGGGACTACTCCTATAATTCACCCCTCCACTTT. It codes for CASSLWDYSYNSPLHF.